These 11 T cell receptor beta chains were all obtained from the same sample, sequenced in a study of T cell repertoires in aging, cancer and after chemotherapy. Peripheral blood genomic DNA, not sorted cells or RNA, was the template. A mixed TRB-A/B primer pool amplified rearranged TRB by multiplex touch-down PCR. TCRdb passed the multiplex PCR reads through MiXCR, listing each CDR3 protein once. The sample contains approximately 2,100 distinct CDR3 sequences, about 30% of which appear only once. The sequenced sample was blood. These receptors came from a human donor with a solid tumor.

This clonotype rates as medium-sized. This chain links TRBV24-1 with TRBJ2-3; no firm D call. From germline, CDR1 is KGHDR and CDR2 SFDVKD. The CDR3 has 11 amino acids. Trimming left V 9 bases short and J 1 base short, with 4 bases between. The CDR3 reads CATHGTDTQYF. CDR3 bases: TGTGCCACCCACGGCACAGATACGCAGTATTTT.

Within the sample, this clonotype is medium-sized. This rearrangement joins TRBV19 to TRBJ1-1; D gene ambiguous. This CDR3 comprises 14 residues. Germline V gene data show CDR1 as LNHDA and CDR2 as SQIVND (reference sequence). The ends were cut back, 0 bases at V and 6 bases at J, with 11 bases in the middle. The CDR3 here is CASSIEGRSPEAFF. CDR3 bases: TGTGCCAGTAGTATAGAAGGCAGGTCCCCTGAAGCTTTCTTT.

By share, this clonotype counts as medium-sized. The V gene is TRBV6-1, the J gene TRBJ2-7; 8 bases fit TRBD1. This CDR3 spans 13 amino acids. Trimming cost V 5 bases and J 6 bases; bases outside gene matches: 6. CDR1 is MNHNS and CDR2 is SASEGT in the germline V gene. The CDR3: CASSWTGNFEQYF. CDR3 nucleotides: TGTGCCAGCAGTTGGACAGGGAATTTCGAGCAGTACTTC.

This clonotype was recorded once. At one of its ends the junction is not consistent with the germline gene, which may arise from a read error. CDR3 protein: CASTRTGVSNQPQNF. The CDR3 region has the DNA TGTGCCAGCACCAGGACAGGTGTTAGCAATCAGCCCCAGAATTTT. The chain combines TRBV28 with TRBJ1-5, with 7 bases that match TRBD1. Germline CDR1 reads MDHEN; CDR2 reads SYDVKM. The CDR3 is 15 residues long.

This clonotype is large within its sample. V and J are TRBV27 and TRBJ2-3; D may match TRBD1 or TRBD2 (5 bases each). V lost 5 bases to trimming and J lost 10 bases, with 10 bases between them. Per germline, CDR1 MNHEY and CDR2 SMNVEV (reference sequence). CDR3 length equals 11 residues. The CDR3: CASSRGVPQYF. CDR3 coding DNA: TGTGCCAGCAGTCGAGGGGTTCCGCAGTATTTT.

In its sample, this clonotype is large (0.1 to 1%). The chain carries TRBV27 and TRBJ2-3; 9 bases are shared with TRBD2. Germline CDR1 and CDR2: MNHEY and SMNVEV (reference sequence). V lost 5 bases and J lost 7; bases outside the gene matches: 7. The CDR3 is 14 residues long. Written as DNA, the CDR3 is TGTGCCAGCAGTGTTAGCGGGGGTGCTAATACGCAGTATTTT. It encodes CASSVSGGANTQYF.

This clonotype is categorized as medium-sized. This chain uses TRBV12-3 or TRBV12-4 with TRBJ2-1; no clear D. Trimming took off 6 bases at V and 7 bases at J, with 19 bases between the two ends. CDR3 size: 15 residues. The CDR3 nucleotides are TGTGCCAGCAGCTTCCAGTCAGCCTCCCCAAATGAGCAGTTCTTC. Residues: CASSFQSASPNEQFF.

In the case of this clonotype: A much larger clone lies one base from this, so it may be a read error. The CDR3 bases are TGTGTCAGCAGCCGACAGAGGGGGGGGGGGGAACTGTTTTTT. It yields the protein CVSSRQRGGGELFF. V and J are TRBV6-5 and TRBJ1-4, with D possibly matching TRBD1 (6 bases). Germline CDR1 reads MNHEY; CDR2 reads SVGAGI. The CDR3 is 14 residues long.

By share of the sample, this clonotype is medium-sized. The chain carries TRBV10-3 and TRBJ1-5; a possible D gene is TRBD1 (6 bases). V was shortened by 2 bases and J by 3 bases, with 11 bases between the two germline ends. The CDR3 sequence is 15 residues long. Germline CDR1 and CDR2: ENHRY and SYGVKD. The CDR3 coding sequence is TGTGCCATCAGTGAGACCGGACAGAACAATCAGCCCCAGCATTTT. This translates into CAISETGQNNQPQHF.

This clonotype was recorded only once. Being one base from a much bigger clone, this may be a read error. The V call is TRBV12-3 or TRBV12-4, the J call TRBJ1-1, with a possible D match to TRBD1 (6 bases). This CDR3 is built from 14 residues. The V end was cut by 4 bases, the J end by 0 bases, with 9 bases between. The CDR3 spells CASSSGTLNTEAFF. CDR3 sequence (DNA): TGTGCCAGCAGTTCCGGGACACTGAACACTGAAGCTTTCTTT.

Within the sample, this clonotype is medium-sized (0.01 to 0.1%). The chain joins TRBV6-1 to TRBJ1-2, with D unresolved. V was shortened by 7 bases and J by 4 bases, with 16 bases between the two germline ends. CDR3 length: 14 residues. Per germline, CDR1 MNHNS and CDR2 SASEGT. CDR3 region: CASNKELGSYGYTF. In nucleotides, the CDR3 is TGTGCCAGCAACAAGGAGCTGGGGTCCTATGGCTACACCTTC.